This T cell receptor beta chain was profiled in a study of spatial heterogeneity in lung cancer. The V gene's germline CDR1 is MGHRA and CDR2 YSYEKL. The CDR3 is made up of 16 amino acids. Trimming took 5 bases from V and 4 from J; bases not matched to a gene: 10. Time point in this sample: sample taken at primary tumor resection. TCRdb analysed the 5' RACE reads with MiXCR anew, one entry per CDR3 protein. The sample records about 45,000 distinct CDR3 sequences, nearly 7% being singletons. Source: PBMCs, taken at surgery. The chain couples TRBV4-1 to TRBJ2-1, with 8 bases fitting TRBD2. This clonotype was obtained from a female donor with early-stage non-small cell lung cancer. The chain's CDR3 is CASSYPAAGVYNEQFF. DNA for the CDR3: TGCGCCAGCAGCTATCCGGCAGCGGGGGTTTACAATGAGCAGTTCTTC.